This T cell receptor beta chain was obtained from a study of Ad26.COV2.S vaccination and SARS-CoV-2 variants. Sequencing was performed with immunoSEQ multiplex PCR; in TCRdb, only in-frame clones are kept and a portion is missing. The sample consists of about 350,000 clones, about 87% of them appearing once. Treatment defined: around 19 received Ad26.COV2.S at low or high dose, single or two shots; roughly 5 received placebo; per-sample allocation not given. At day 63 after the first vaccine or placebo injection, samples were drawn. The CDR3 contains 15 residues. V was clipped by 2 bases and J by 5 bases, with 16 bases between them. The germline V gene has CDR1 MNHEY and CDR2 SVGEGT.

The material sequenced was peripheral blood, taken in a trial of Ad26.COV2.S vaccine versus placebo. The chain is built from TRBV6-2 or TRBV6-3 and TRBJ2-7; D may be TRBD1 or TRBD2 (6 bases each). The origin of this receptor is a person aged 18-65 years who received the Ad26.COV2.S COVID-19 vaccine or a placebo. CDR3 amino acids: CASSYPPRGQNEQYF. CDR3 DNA: TGTGCCAGCAGTTACCCCCCTCGGGGGCAGAACGAGCAGTACTTC.